Sequencing of this T cell receptor (beta chain) was carried out in a study of STAT5B mutations in CD4+ large granular lymphocyte leukemia. This table comes from immunoSEQ multiplex PCR, and its TCRdb copy is limited to in-frame clones, with some not included. The sample lists 30,000 to 35,000 clones; around four fifths were seen once. V lost 8 bases and J 0 bases, leaving 10 bases between the germline ends. This CDR3 comprises 13 residues. Germline loops: CDR1 SGHRS, CDR2 YFSETQ. This clone was detected once. The chain employs TRBV5-1 and TRBJ2-3; D is undetermined. Source material: CD4+ T cells from blood buffy coats. This TCR derives from a human donor in good health. In nucleotides, the CDR3 is TGCGCCAGTATAGGGCCTAGCACAGATACGCAGTATTTT. It codes for CASIGPSTDTQYF.